The 4 T cell receptor beta chains in this list originate from one sample, sequenced in a study of CD8+CD57+ T cells in acquired aplastic anemia. CDR3 and TCR beta VDJ profiling relied on genomic DNA as the template. TCRdb called the reads again in MiXCR, with one record for every CDR3 protein. The sample has some 280,000 distinct CDR3 sequences, approximately 57% seen once. Sequences were obtained from sorted CD4+, CD8+, or CD8+CD57+ T cells (not recorded which) from PBMCs. Receptors originate from a human donor with severe aplastic anemia or a healthy control (not recorded which).

This CDR3 is CASRCHIEVDTGELFF. The CDR3, as DNA: TGTGCCAGCAGGTGCCACATAGAGGTAGACACCGGGGAGCTGTTTTTT. V is TRBV7-3 and J is TRBJ2-2; D unclear. Germline CDR1 SGHTA, CDR2 FQGTGA. The CDR3 runs to 16 residues. V gave up 6 bases and J gave up 3 bases, with 17 bases separating them.

This clonotype has more than one count but fewer than ten. The rearrangement uses TRBV20-1 and TRBJ2-7; D tentatively fits TRBD1 or TRBD2 (5 bases each). The CDR3 runs 12 residues. Trimming removed 6 bases at V and 6 bases at J, with 15 bases between. Germline V lookup: CDR1 DFQATT, CDR2 SNEGSKA (reference sequence). CDR3 nucleotides: TGCAGTGCGGGGGTGGGAAAGGGCGAGCAGTACTTC. Protein: CSAGVGKGEQYF.

In nucleotides, the CDR3 is TGTGCCAGCAGCTCGGGCGTAATGAACACTGAAGCTTTCTTT. It specifies CASSSGVMNTEAFF. The chain links TRBV28 to TRBJ1-1; no definite D call. The CDR3 covers 14 residues. CDR1 is MDHEN and CDR2 is SYDVKM in the germline V gene. V was shortened by 6 bases and J by 0 bases, with 11 bases between the two germline ends.

V is TRBV25-1 and J is TRBJ1-2; D unclear. Germline assignment: CDR1 MGHDK and CDR2 SYGVNS. The V and J ends lost 0 bases and 4 bases respectively, with 12 bases between them. The CDR3 covers 15 residues. CDR3 in DNA: TGTGCCAGCAGTGAATATTTAGAGGATAGCTATGGCTACACCTTC. As protein: CASSEYLEDSYGYTF.